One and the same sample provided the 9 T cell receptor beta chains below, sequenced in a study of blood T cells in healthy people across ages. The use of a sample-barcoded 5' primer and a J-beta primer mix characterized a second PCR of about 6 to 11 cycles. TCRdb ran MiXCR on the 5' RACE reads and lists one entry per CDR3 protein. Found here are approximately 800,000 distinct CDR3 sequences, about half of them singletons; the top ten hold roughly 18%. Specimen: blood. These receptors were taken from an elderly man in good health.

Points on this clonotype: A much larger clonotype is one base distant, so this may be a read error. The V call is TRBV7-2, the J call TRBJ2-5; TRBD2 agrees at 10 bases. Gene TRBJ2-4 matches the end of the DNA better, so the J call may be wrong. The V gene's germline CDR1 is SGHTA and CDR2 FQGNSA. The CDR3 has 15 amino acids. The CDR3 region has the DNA TGTGCCAGCAGCTTCCTAGCGGGAGAGGGAAGCATTCAGTACTTC. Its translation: CASSFLAGEGSIQYF.

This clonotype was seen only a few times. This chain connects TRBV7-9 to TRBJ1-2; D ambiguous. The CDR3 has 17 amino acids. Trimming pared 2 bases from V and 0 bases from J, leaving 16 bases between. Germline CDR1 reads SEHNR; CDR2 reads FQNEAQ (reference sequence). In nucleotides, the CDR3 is TGTGCCAGCAGCTTATCCGGCGGGGAGGGAGCTAACTATGGCTACACCTTC. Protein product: CASSLSGGEGANYGYTF.

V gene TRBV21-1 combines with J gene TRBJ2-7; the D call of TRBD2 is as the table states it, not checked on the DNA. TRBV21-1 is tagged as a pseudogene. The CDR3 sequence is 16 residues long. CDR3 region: CASSKGGRQDEYEQYF. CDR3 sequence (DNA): TGTGCCAGCAGCAAAGGGGGACGGCAGGATGAATACGAGCAGTACTTC.

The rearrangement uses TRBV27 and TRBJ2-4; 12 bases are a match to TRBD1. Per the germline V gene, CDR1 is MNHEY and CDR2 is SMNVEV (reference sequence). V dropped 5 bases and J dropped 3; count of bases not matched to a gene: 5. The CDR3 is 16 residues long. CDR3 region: CASSGTGGGFKNIQYF. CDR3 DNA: TGTGCCAGCAGTGGGACAGGGGGCGGTTTCAAAAACATTCAGTACTTC.

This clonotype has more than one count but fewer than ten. The CDR3, as DNA: TGCAGTGCTAGTTGGTCTAGCGGGAGTCCAGATACGCAGTATTTT. Protein product: CSASWSSGSPDTQYF. The chain joins TRBV20-1 to TRBJ2-3, with 10 bases matching TRBD2. This CDR3 comprises 15 residues. J lost 4 bases, V lost 3 bases, and 7 bases had no gene match. Germline V gene sequence: CDR1 DFQATT, CDR2 SNEGSKA (reference sequence).

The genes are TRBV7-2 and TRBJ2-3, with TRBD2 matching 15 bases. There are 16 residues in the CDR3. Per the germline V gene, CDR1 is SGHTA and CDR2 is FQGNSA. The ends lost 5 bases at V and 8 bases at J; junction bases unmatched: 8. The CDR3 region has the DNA TGTGCCAGCAGCCCAGGACTAGCGGGAGGGGCAGGTACGCAGTATTTT. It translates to CASSPGLAGGAGTQYF.

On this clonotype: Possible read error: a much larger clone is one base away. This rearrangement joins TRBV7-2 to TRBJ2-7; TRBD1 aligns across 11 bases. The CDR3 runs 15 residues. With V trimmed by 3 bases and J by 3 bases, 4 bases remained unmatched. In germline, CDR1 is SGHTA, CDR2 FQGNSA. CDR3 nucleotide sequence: TGTGCCAGCAGCTTCGCCGGGACAGGGGGCTACGAGCAGTACTTC. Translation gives CASSFAGTGGYEQYF.

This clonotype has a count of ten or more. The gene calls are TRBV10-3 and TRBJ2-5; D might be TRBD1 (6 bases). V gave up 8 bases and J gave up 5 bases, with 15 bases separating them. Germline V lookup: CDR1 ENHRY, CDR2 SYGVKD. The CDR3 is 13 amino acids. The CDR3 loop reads CAIGTGPGETQYF. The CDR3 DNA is TGTGCCATCGGTACAGGGCCGGGGGAGACCCAGTACTTC.

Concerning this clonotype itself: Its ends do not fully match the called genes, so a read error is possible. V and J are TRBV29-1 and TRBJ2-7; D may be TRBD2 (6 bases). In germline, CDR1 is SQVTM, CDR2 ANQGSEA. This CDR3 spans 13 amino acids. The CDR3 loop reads CIVKLRRDYEQYF. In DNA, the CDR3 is TGCATCGTTAAGCTCAGGCGGGACTACGAGCAGTACTTC.